Sequencing of this T cell receptor beta chain was carried out in a study of blood T cell repertoires in COVID-19 (TCRdb year 2020). Describing the broader study: Samples covering the acute and convalescent phases of COVID-19 were provided by collaborators in the United States, Italy and Spain. The material from the prospective study consisted of cDNA or gDNA derived from T cells, B-cell-depleted T cells, or PBMCs. The dataset comprised deeply sampled blood TCRbeta repertoires from subjects exposed to, actively infected with, or recovered from COVID-19. Nearly every sample came with metadata listing a de-identified subject ID, COVID-19 status, age in years and sex. Where HLA class I and class II types were available, the types were taken from metadata supplied by the sample provider, not from assay-based typing. A freely available public database, intended as a resource for researchers studying the immune response to SARS-CoV-2, is where the repertoires were released. The samples were drawn from the first 160 participants of the ongoing ImmuneRACE study and from 950 to 1,500 subjects provided by 6 global collaborators. The paper as a whole reports these results and caveats: How much clinical and demographic metadata was included differed by source and by participant, and the metadata was provided uncurated.

A remark on this clone: Its target antigen remains unknown. Per-nucleotide qualities are absent, and no much larger clonotype sits a single base away.

The immunoSEQ Assay, a bias-controlled multiplex PCR, was used to amplify TCRbeta CDR3 regions from genomic DNA. The paper's processing steps were these. Nucleated cell counts per sample were estimated from amplification of reference gene primers within the assay. To quantify the absolute abundance of each unique TCRbeta CDR3 rearrangement, sequence reads were collapsed and filtered. For each sample, productive Simpson clonality was calculated as the square root of Simpson's diversity index across productive rearrangements. The immuneACCESS repertoire file appears here via TCRdb, limited to in-frame rearrangements. These files lack a portion of the clones; in checked studies, under half of the deficit traces to unresolved V genes, and the cause of the others is not known. Clone size and the V and J calls come from that table; the DNA yielded D and trimming. Counted in this sample were tens of thousands of clones; roughly nine tenths of them appeared once. The ten most abundant clones make up roughly 1.5% of the sample.

The collaborating institutions used their own protocols to collect whole blood in K2EDTA tubes. Collaborator samples were shipped for TCRbeta analysis as frozen whole blood, isolated PBMCs, or DNA extracted from either sample type. According to the germline V gene (reference sequence), CDR1 reads GTSNPN and CDR2 reads SVGIG. The CDR3 sequence holds 14 residues, the cysteine and phenylalanine included. Only CDR3 DNA is held: 42 bases, read in frame from base 1. V lost 4 bases and J lost 6 bases; the stretch between them is 18 bases long. Sequencing was carried out using peripheral blood. The rearranged chain carries TRBV30 and TRBJ1-1; the D region possibly corresponds to TRBD1 (5 bases align). This TCR was sampled from a man in his fifties or sixties with acute or convalescent COVID-19. The CDR3 protein: CAWNHFRGGSEAFF. The bases read TGTGCCTGGAACCACTTTCGGGGGGGGTCTGAAGCTTTCTTT.